This T cell receptor beta chain was recorded in a study of T cells in Graves' hyperthyroidism and ophthalmopathy. Broader study findings: The model predicted ophthalmopathy a median around six months before onset. Most clonotypes expanded in thyroid above 0.001 were likewise present in blood.

What was amplified from RNA transcripts were TCR beta CDR3 regions. A first-round RT-PCR of the TCR CDR3 used the HTBI primer set. TCRdb reprocessed the multiplex PCR reads via MiXCR and lists one record per CDR3 protein. This sample has fewer than 650,000 distinct CDR3 sequences; 46% occur once, and the top ten carry about two fifths. The diagnoses drew upon clinical symptoms, serum thyroxine and TRAb, thyroid ultrasound and orbital computed tomography. This clonotype was detected only a few times. Its antigen remains unidentified. The V gene's germline CDR1 is KGHDR and CDR2 SFDVKD. V lost 9 bases to trimming and J lost 5 bases, with 10 bases between them. CDR3 size: 12 residues.

Sequenced: peripheral blood or thyroid tissue (not recorded which). This receptor was obtained from an adult woman with Graves' disease, either hyperthyroidism or ophthalmopathy (not recorded which). The rearrangement links TRBV24-1 to TRBJ1-5; D uncertain. This CDR3 is CATAAPDQPQHF. For the CDR3, the DNA is TGTGCCACCGCAGCTCCGGATCAGCCCCAGCATTTT.